The 15 T cell receptor beta chains given below trace back to one sample, sequenced in a study of blood T cell repertoires in COVID-19. Libraries were prepared by immunoSEQ multiplex PCR; TCRdb keeps only in-frame clonotypes and omits some of them. The sample has 87,000 or so clones, around 81% seen once; the top ten hold around 2.1%. Sequencing input: peripheral blood. The receptors stem from a woman in her 70s with acute or convalescent COVID-19.

The chain combines TRBV10-1 with TRBJ1-5; TRBD1 matches 11 bases. The germline gives CDR1 WNHNN, CDR2 SYGVQD (reference sequence). The CDR3 loop spans 15 amino acids. V shed 7 bases, J shed 4 bases, and the junction held 6 bases outside the gene matches. The CDR3 loop reads CASNGQGAFNQPQHF. The CDR3 DNA sequence: TGCGCCAGCAACGGACAGGGGGCTTTTAATCAGCCCCAGCATTTT.

The chain links TRBV19 to TRBJ1-4, with 7 bases matching TRBD1. The CDR3 is made up of 13 amino acids. Germline CDR1 and CDR2: LNHDA and SQIVND (reference sequence). The V and J ends lost 6 bases and 5 bases, in that order; junction bases with no gene match: 3. The CDR3 loop is CASSPGQNEKLFF. CDR3 in DNA: TGTGCCAGTAGCCCGGGACAGAATGAAAAACTGTTTTTT.

The chain has TRBV28 and TRBJ1-4; a possible D gene is TRBD1 (6 bases). Germline CDR1 and CDR2: MDHEN and SYDVKM. With 5 bases removed from V and 8 bases from J, the gap between germline ends came to 18 bases. CDR3 size: 15 residues. CDR3 bases: TGTGCCAGCAGTACTCAACAGGGAGTAGGAGAAAAACTGTTTTTT. Encoded protein: CASSTQQGVGEKLFF.

This clone was detected only a few times. The chain uses TRBV7-2 and TRBJ1-5, with D hard to call. V lost 5 bases and J lost 5, with 10 bases in between. The CDR3 is 13 residues long. Germline V gene lookup returns CDR1 SGHTA and CDR2 FQGNSA. The CDR3 sequence: CASSRDFDQPQHF. The DNA for the CDR3 is TGTGCCAGCAGCCGAGATTTCGATCAGCCCCAGCATTTT.

The rearrangement uses TRBV18 and TRBJ2-1; 8 positions agree with TRBD1. With 3 bases clipped from V and 1 base from J, the junction kept 2 bases outside the gene matches. The CDR3 has 15 amino acids. The germline V gene has CDR1 KGHSH and CDR2 LQKENI. Here the CDR3 reads CASSPGTGSYNEQFF. The CDR3 DNA sequence: TGTGCCAGCTCACCCGGGACAGGATCCTACAATGAGCAGTTCTTC.

This chain joins TRBV19 and TRBJ1-2, with D maybe TRBD1 (5 bases). The CDR3 totals 15 residues. Trimming removed 2 bases at V and 4 bases at J, with 14 bases between. Germline V gives CDR1 LNHDA, CDR2 SQIVND (reference sequence). CDR3 sequence: CASSITTAWRYGYTF. CDR3 coding DNA: TGTGCCAGTAGTATAACGACAGCATGGCGCTATGGCTACACCTTC.

The chain joins TRBV11-2 to TRBJ2-5, with D perhaps matching TRBD1 (5 bases). The CDR3 is 11 residues long. Germline V gene sequence: CDR1 SGHAT, CDR2 FQNNGV. V was shortened by 8 bases and J by 7 bases, with 11 bases between the two germline ends. The CDR3 DNA is TGTGCCAGCGGGCAGGGCGCGACCCAGTACTTC. It is translated as CASGQGATQYF.

This chain connects TRBV9 to TRBJ2-1; D is possibly TRBD1 (5 bases). Germline CDR1 is SGDLS and CDR2 is YYNGEE. Deletions cut 5 bases from V and 5 bases from J, with 20 bases between. CDR3 length: 16 amino acids. The DNA for the CDR3 is TGTGCCAGCAGTACCACGAGGACATCCGGTAACAATGAGCAGTTCTTC. It translates to CASSTTRTSGNNEQFF.

The chain joins TRBV5-4 to TRBJ1-2; TRBD1 matches 8 bases. After removal of 4 bases from V and 3 bases from J, the junction contained 14 bases not matched to a gene. Germline V gene data show CDR1 as SGHNT and CDR2 as YYREEE (reference sequence). The CDR3 consists of 17 residues. As DNA, the CDR3 is TGTGCCAGCAGCAAAAACGGGGCAGGGGGCATCCACTATGGCTACACCTTC. It encodes CASSKNGAGGIHYGYTF.

The chain recombines TRBV7-3 with TRBJ1-2, with 9 bases aligning to TRBD1. The V gene's germline CDR1 is SGHTA and CDR2 FQGTGA. The CDR3 extends over 14 amino acids. The V segment lost 5 bases and the J segment 3 bases; nucleotides outside the gene matches: 4. The CDR3 region has the DNA TGTGCCAGCAGCAGGACAGGGGAGGACTATGGCTACACCTTC. It is translated as CASSRTGEDYGYTF.

The rearrangement links TRBV6-5 to TRBJ1-2, with D perhaps TRBD1 (5 bases). The V and J ends lost 3 bases and 6 bases respectively, with 14 bases between them. Germline CDR1 and CDR2: MNHEY and SVGAGI. The CDR3 length is 14 residues. CDR3 sequence: CASSYGGVGNGYTF. The CDR3 DNA is TGTGCCAGCAGTTATGGGGGGGTCGGGAATGGCTACACCTTC.

This chain connects TRBV27 to TRBJ1-2, with 7 bases that match TRBD1. This CDR3 region has 14 residues. Germline lookup yields CDR1 MNHEY and CDR2 SMNVEV (reference sequence). V shed 3 bases, J shed 5 bases, and the junction held 6 bases outside the gene matches. The CDR3 sequence is CASSFKGAWYGYTF. CDR3 coding DNA: TGTGCCAGCAGTTTCAAGGGGGCATGGTATGGCTACACCTTC.

The CDR3 sequence is CASTRGANVLTF. In nucleotides, the CDR3 is TGTGCCAGTACGCGAGGGGCCAACGTCCTGACTTTC. This chain links TRBV19 with TRBJ2-6; D call uncertain. V shed 7 bases and J shed 4 bases, with 5 bases lying between them. The CDR3 length is 12 residues. Looked up from germline, CDR1 is LNHDA and CDR2 is SQIVND (reference sequence).

This chain joins TRBV28 and TRBJ1-2, with a tentative D call TRBD1 (5 bases). The CDR3 spans 13 residues. The V end was cut by 8 bases, the J end by 7 bases, with 17 bases between. Germline V gene data show CDR1 as MDHEN and CDR2 as SYDVKM. This chain's CDR3 is CASGILGRGGYTF. DNA for the CDR3: TGTGCCAGCGGAATATTGGGGCGGGGTGGCTACACCTTC.

V and J are TRBV3-1 (or the pseudogene TRBV3-2) and TRBJ1-2, with a tentative D call TRBD1 (6 bases). This CDR3 spans 13 amino acids. The V end was cut by 6 bases, the J end by 8 bases, with 16 bases between. Germline assignment: CDR1 LGHDT and CDR2 YNNKEL (reference sequence). The CDR3 DNA reads TGTGCCAGCAGACGAACAGGGAAGGAAGGCTACACCTTC. Protein sequence: CASRRTGKEGYTF.